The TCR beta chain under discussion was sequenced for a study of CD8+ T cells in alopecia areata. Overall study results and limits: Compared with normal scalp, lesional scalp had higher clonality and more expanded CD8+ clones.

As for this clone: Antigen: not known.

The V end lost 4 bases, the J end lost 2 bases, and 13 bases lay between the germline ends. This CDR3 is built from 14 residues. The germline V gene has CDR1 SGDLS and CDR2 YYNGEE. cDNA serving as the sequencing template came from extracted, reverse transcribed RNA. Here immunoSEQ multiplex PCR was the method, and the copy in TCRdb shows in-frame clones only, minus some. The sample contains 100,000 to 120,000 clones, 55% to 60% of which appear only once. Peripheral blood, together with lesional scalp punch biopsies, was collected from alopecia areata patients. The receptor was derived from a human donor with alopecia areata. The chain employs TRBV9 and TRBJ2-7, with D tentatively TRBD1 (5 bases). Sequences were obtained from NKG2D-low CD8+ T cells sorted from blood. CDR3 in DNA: TGTGCCAGCAGCTCCGGCAGGGCTACCTACGAGCAGTACTTC. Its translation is CASSSGRATYEQYF.